The clone carrying this T cell receptor beta chain has ten or more counts. MiXCR was run by TCRdb on the RACE reads, yielding one entry per CDR3 protein. The profile shows approximately 57,000 distinct CDR3 sequences, roughly 9.8% of them singletons. This sample is drawn from a study of human T cells and chemical hapten exposure. The sample's time point: pre-sensitization, week 0. This sample's treatment: therapeutic diphenylcyclopropenone sensitization with weekly scalp DPC. This material consisted of whole blood, taken in connection with sensitization to the hapten diphenylcyclopropenone (DPC). This receptor was obtained from a man aged 35 to 55 with alopecia areata. Some clones in this sample may be carry-over from other donors' samples.

The CDR3 here is CARSLAPGLFPSYEQYF. In DNA form, the CDR3 reads TGTGCCAGAAGCTTGGCCCCCGGACTTTTCCCTTCCTACGAGCAGTACTTC. V usage is TRBV5-3 and J usage is TRBJ2-7, with D possibly being TRBD2 (5 bases). TRBV5-3 is an open reading frame whose function is uncertain. This CDR3 region has 17 residues. V was cut by 0 bases and J by 1 base, with 17 bases left in between.